One and the same sample provided the 6 T cell receptor beta chains below, sequenced in a study of T cell repertoires in cytomegalovirus infection. TCRdb re-analysed the reads in MiXCR, keeping a single row per CDR3 protein. The sample has roughly 990,000 distinct CDR3 sequences; about a third are singletons. These receptors have no known antigen. This specimen was cultured CD8+ T cells from PBMCs, taken from culture after CMV antigen stimulation. The origin of the receptors is a human donor in good health (CMV status not recorded). Some clones in this sample may be carry-over from other donors' samples.

The sample holds a few counts of this clonotype. The V call is TRBV7-8, the J call TRBJ2-2, with 8 bases aligning to TRBD1. The CDR3 extends over 16 amino acids. Per germline, CDR1 SGHVS and CDR2 FQNEAQ. The J segment lost 4 bases and the V segment lost 6 bases, leaving 10 bases of the junction unmatched. The CDR3 protein is CASRSDREESTGELFF. CDR3 DNA: TGTGCCAGCAGATCGGACAGGGAGGAAAGCACCGGGGAGCTGTTTTTT. Full variable domain (missing parts from reference TRBV7-8 and TRBJ2-2): GAGVSQSPRYKVAKRGQDVALRCDPISGHVSLFWYQQALGQGPEFLTYFQNEAQLDKSGLPSDRFFAERPEGSVSTLKIQRTQQEDSAVYLCASRSDREESTGELFFGEGSRLTVL.

The genes are TRBV14 and TRBJ2-3, with D unresolved. The CDR3 has 16 amino acids. Germline values: CDR1 SGHDN, CDR2 FVKESK. With 0 bases removed from V and 2 bases from J, the gap between germline ends came to 12 bases. CDR3 coding DNA: TGTGCCAGCAGCCAAGATGGGTTCCCTCCCACAGATACGCAGTATTTT. Translation gives CASSQDGFPPTDTQYF.

This clonotype was counted only a few times. V is TRBV12-5 and J is TRBJ1-5; maybe TRBD1 (5 bases). Germline values: CDR1 LGHNT, CDR2 FRNRAP. Trimming left V 0 bases short and J 0 bases short, with 12 bases between. This CDR3 region has 17 residues. CDR3: CASGLVGEEYSNQPQHF. Here the CDR3 DNA reads TGTGCTAGTGGTTTGGTAGGGGAGGAGTATAGCAATCAGCCCCAGCATTTT.

The gene calls are TRBV15 and TRBJ2-7; TRBD2 matches 7 bases. Germline CDR1 is LNHNV and CDR2 is YYDKDF (reference sequence). Trimming removed 0 bases from V and 3 bases from J; junction bases left unmatched: 17. This CDR3 region has 19 residues. This chain's CDR3 is CATSRDPSGVASSNYEQYV. In DNA form, the CDR3 reads TGTGCCACCAGCAGAGATCCCAGCGGGGTAGCAAGTTCGAACTACGAGCAGTACGTC.

This clonotype was detected ten times or more. V gene TRBV6-1 combines with J gene TRBJ2-3; no reliable D call. V was trimmed by 2 bases and J by 0 bases, leaving 9 bases between them. The CDR3 runs 15 residues. CDR1 MNHNS and CDR2 SASEGT come from the germline V gene. The CDR3 reads CASSEMATSTDTQYF. CDR3 in DNA: TGTGCCAGCAGTGAAATGGCCACAAGCACAGATACGCAGTATTTT.

The gene calls are TRBV7-9 and TRBJ2-3; D is undetermined. The CDR3 runs 14 residues. The germline CDR1 and CDR2 sequences are SEHNR and FQNEAQ (reference sequence). V dropped 5 bases and J dropped 3 bases, with 12 bases sitting between them. The CDR3 sequence: CASSRASPTDTQYF. As DNA, the CDR3 is TGTGCCAGCAGCCGGGCCTCCCCAACAGATACGCAGTATTTT.